This T cell receptor (beta chain) was captured in a study of T cell repertoires in cytomegalovirus infection (dated by TCRdb to the late 2010s). Some background on the complete study: Donor HLA type was relevant to the analysis, as public TCR beta signatures indicated carriage of CMV infection together with the matching HLA type. What the research found in general, with its limitations: Cumulative frequency of public TCR beta family members discriminated carriers of CMV infection plus the relevant HLA type in this cohort and an independent approximately 370-donor cohort. In the ex vivo response, HLA-C-restricted CMV-specific TCR beta clonotypes were dominant, and in two of eight donors the single most frequent clonotype came from this HLA-C-restricted group.

These reads were obtained on an Illumina HiSeq 1500. Starting from the raw public reads, TCRdb applied fastp trimming at Q25, assembled clones with MiXCR and retained in-frame beta chains. Rows are unified per CDR3 protein, each entry keeping the most common DNA and genes. Counted in this sample were approximately 500,000 distinct CDR3 sequences; approximately 11% of them appeared once. About 9.4% of the sample lies in the top ten. For CDR1 and CDR2, the germline V gene (reference sequence) lists DFQATT and SNEGSKA. Spanning cysteine to phenylalanine, the CDR3 consists of 13 amino acids. Kept here is only the CDR3 DNA, which spans 39 bases and is read in frame from base 1. Trimming at the junction amounts to 5 bases on V and 8 bases on J, and the germline ends lie 19 bases apart. As concerns this clonotype: The antigen it binds to is not known. Per-base qualities were not stored, and no clone one base away is much larger.

This chain joins TRBV20-1 to TRBJ2-7, with TRBD1 perhaps the D gene, on 6 matching bases. The specimen was PBMCs. This sequence was found in a human donor in good health (CMV status not recorded). Some clones in this sample may be carry-over from other donors' samples. The nucleotide sequence reads TGCAGTGCTTTCTCTCAGACAGGACACAAGCAGTACTTC. The encoded protein is CSAFSQTGHKQYF.